Listed here are 7 T cell receptor beta chains from one sample, sequenced in a study of T cell responses to AZD1222 COVID-19 vaccine. Clones were read by immunoSEQ multiplex PCR, and TCRdb kept only the in-frame ones, dropping some. The profile covers about 140,000 clones, with approximately 90% appearing a single time and roughly 1.7% taken by the ten largest. This sample comprised peripheral blood, obtained on day 0 of AZD1222 vaccination. These receptors were obtained from an adult in good health.

V usage is TRBV5-4 and J usage is TRBJ1-1; no reliable D call. The CDR3 runs 15 residues. Deletions cut 0 bases from V and 0 bases from J, with 9 bases between. Per germline, CDR1 SGHNT and CDR2 YYREEE (reference sequence). CDR3 protein: CASSLAGPVNTEAFF. The CDR3 bases are TGTGCCAGCAGCTTGGCCGGGCCCGTGAACACTGAAGCTTTCTTT.

The chain combines TRBV5-1 with TRBJ2-3; D is perhaps TRBD1 (6 bases). Germline V gives CDR1 SGHRS, CDR2 YFSETQ. The V gene lost 2 bases and the J gene lost 4 bases, with 20 bases spanning the gap. This CDR3 comprises 17 residues. CDR3 sequence (DNA): TGCGCCAGCAGCTTCGGAGGCTCTATGGGGGCTGCAGATACGCAGTATTTT. Translated: CASSFGGSMGAADTQYF.

This CDR3 reads CASSIDGRNFYGYTF. CDR3 nucleotides: TGTGCCAGTAGTATAGACGGAAGGAACTTCTATGGCTACACCTTC. The rearrangement links TRBV19 to TRBJ1-2; no firm D call. This CDR3 has 15 residues. V lost 0 bases and J lost 4, with 12 bases in between. Looked up from germline, CDR1 is LNHDA and CDR2 is SQIVND (reference sequence).

Regarding this clone: As the CDR3 is not closed by the conserved phenylalanine or tryptophan, this likely results from a read error. The limits of the CDR3 on the DNA are not certain, so only TCRdb's listed CDR3 is given. The chain is built from TRBV4-1 and TRBJ2-7; the D call TRBD2 from the table was never checked on the DNA. Germline V gene sequence: CDR1 MGHRA, CDR2 YSYEKL. The CDR3 spans 8 residues, counting both ends. CDR3 amino acids: CASNLAGH.

The chain is built from TRBV7-9 and TRBJ1-5; tentatively, D is TRBD1 (5 bases). Germline V gene data show CDR1 as SEHNR and CDR2 as FQNEAQ (reference sequence). V was clipped by 5 bases and J by 0 bases, with 11 bases between them. This CDR3 spans 15 amino acids. The CDR3 DNA is TGTGCCAGCAGCACCGGGGGGTATAGCAATCAGCCCCAGCATTTT. This translates into CASSTGGYSNQPQHF.

CDR3 coding DNA: TGCGCCAGCAGCTTGCAGGGACTAGCCTCCAACACCGGGGAGCTGTTTTTT. It translates to CASSLQGLASNTGELFF. The chain recombines TRBV5-1 with TRBJ2-2, with 9 positions matching TRBD2. CDR3 length: 17 amino acids. V lost 1 base and J lost 2; bases outside the gene matches: 6. Germline V gene lookup returns CDR1 SGHRS and CDR2 YFSETQ.

The J gene is TRBJ2-7, the V gene TRBV10-3; no clear D. CDR1 is ENHRY and CDR2 is SYGVKD in the germline V gene. The CDR3 is 12 residues long. V lost 6 bases and J 4 bases, leaving 10 bases between the germline ends. The CDR3 reads CAISEQAYEQYF. The CDR3 bases are TGTGCCATCAGCGAGCAGGCATACGAGCAGTACTTC.